The T cell receptor (beta chain) under discussion was sequenced for a study of blood T cells in healthy people across ages. Study-wide points: Versus aged donors, long-lived donors had higher diversity and more naive CD4+ cells.

Primed by a sample-barcoded 5' primer and a J-beta primer mix, a second PCR proceeded for roughly 6 to 12 cycles. A tag from a template-switch adaptor with 12 random nucleotides marked each cDNA molecule. Using its own MiXCR run on the 5' RACE reads, TCRdb lists one record per CDR3 protein. The sample holds roughly 1,000,000 distinct CDR3 sequences; approximately 25% are singletons and the top ten take 0.75%. Healthy Russian Caucasian donors spanned ages about 6 to 95 years. Turning to this clonotype: Its antigen remains unidentified. The junction shows a germline mismatch at one end, possibly a read error.

The germline V gene has CDR1 SGHDT and CDR2 YYEEEE. The CDR3 spans 15 residues. This same sample was also taken into another study, of T cells of mothers and their children. Per that paper: A few healthy Caucasian mothers, along with their six children, served as the donors.

The sample comprised blood. The source is a girl aged 2-10 years in good health. The V gene is TRBV5-6, the J gene TRBJ2-1, with D uncertain. The CDR3 reads CASSLVGGSYNEQSF. The CDR3 nucleotides read TGTGCCAGCAGCTTGGTTGGTGGCTCCTACAATGAGCAGTCCTTC.